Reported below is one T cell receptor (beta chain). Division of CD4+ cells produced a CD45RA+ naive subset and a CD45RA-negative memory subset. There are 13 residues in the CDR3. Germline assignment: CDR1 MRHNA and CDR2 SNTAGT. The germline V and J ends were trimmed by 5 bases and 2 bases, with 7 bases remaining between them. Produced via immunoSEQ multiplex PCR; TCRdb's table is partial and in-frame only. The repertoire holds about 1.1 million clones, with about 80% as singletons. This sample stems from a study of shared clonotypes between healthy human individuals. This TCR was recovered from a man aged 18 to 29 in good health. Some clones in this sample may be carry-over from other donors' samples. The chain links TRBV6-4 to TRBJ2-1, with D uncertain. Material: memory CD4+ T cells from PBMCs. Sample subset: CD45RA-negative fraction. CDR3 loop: CASSTDTYNEQFF. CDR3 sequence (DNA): TGTGCCAGCAGTACCGATACCTACAATGAGCAGTTCTTC.